This entry describes one T cell receptor beta chain. No DNA is given; TCRdb re-called the 5' RACE reads and lists each CDR3 protein once. This sample contains tens of thousands of distinct CDR3 sequences. This CDR3 comprises 15 residues. Germline lookup yields CDR1 MGHRA and CDR2 YSYEKL. These data are taken from a study of monozygotic twins with inflammatory bowel disease. Sequences were obtained from blood. This sequence originates from a human donor with ulcerative colitis or Crohn's disease, or a healthy co-twin of an affected twin (not recorded which). The chain recombines TRBV4-1 with TRBJ2-3; the D call from TCRdb, TRBD2, cannot be confirmed without DNA. This CDR3 is CASSPGPRGTDTQYF.